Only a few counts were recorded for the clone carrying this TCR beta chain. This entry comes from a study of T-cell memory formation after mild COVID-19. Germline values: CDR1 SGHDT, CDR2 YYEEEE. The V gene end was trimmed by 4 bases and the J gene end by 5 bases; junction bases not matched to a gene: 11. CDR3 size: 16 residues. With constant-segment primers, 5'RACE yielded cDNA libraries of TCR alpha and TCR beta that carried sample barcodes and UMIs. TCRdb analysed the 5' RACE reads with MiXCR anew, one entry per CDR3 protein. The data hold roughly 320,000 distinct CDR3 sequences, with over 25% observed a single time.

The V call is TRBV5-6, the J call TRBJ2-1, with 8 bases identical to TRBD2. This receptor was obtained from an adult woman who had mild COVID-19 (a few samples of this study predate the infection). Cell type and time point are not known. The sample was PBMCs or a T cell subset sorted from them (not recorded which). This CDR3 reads CASSPPRGGRNNEQFF. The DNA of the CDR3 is TGTGCCAGCAGCCCCCCCCGCGGGGGGCGAAACAATGAGCAGTTCTTC. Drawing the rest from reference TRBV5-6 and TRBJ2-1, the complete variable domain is DAGVTQSPTHLIKTRGQQVTLRCSPKSGHDTVSWYQQALGQGPQFIFQYYEEEERQRGNFPDRFSGHQFPNYSSELNVNALLLGDSALYLCASSPPRGGRNNEQFFGPGTRLTVL.